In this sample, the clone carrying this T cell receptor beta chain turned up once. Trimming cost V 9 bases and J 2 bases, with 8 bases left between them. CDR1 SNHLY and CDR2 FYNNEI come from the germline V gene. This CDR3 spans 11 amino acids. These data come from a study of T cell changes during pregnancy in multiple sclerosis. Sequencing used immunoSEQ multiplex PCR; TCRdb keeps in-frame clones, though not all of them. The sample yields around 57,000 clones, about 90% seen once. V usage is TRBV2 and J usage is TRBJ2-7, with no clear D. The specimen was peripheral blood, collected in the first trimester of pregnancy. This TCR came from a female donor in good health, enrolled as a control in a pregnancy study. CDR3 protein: CASNLAYEQYF. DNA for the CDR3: TGTGCCAGTAACTTGGCCTACGAGCAGTACTTC.